Listed below are T cell receptor beta chains from one sample, sequenced in a study of shared clonotypes between healthy human individuals. Profiling relied on immunoSEQ multiplex PCR, and the TCRdb table lists in-frame clones only, not all of them. The sample yields around 2.5 million clones, roughly 93% seen once. Sequenced material: naive CD4+ T cells from PBMCs. The receptors come from a man aged 18 to 30 in good health. Some clones in this sample may be carry-over from other donors' samples. The CDR3 runs from the conserved cysteine through the conserved F or W. The D gene is left open where the match is weak. Only part of the rows carry a size: once, few, many, or a class if the clone is expanded.

j_call v_call clone_size cdr3_length d_call cdr3_nt cdr3_aa
TRBJ2-2 TRBV6-1 - 15 TRBD1 TGTGCCAGCAGTGAAAGGGGGCTTGGCACCGGGGAGCTGTTTTTT CASSERGLGTGELFF
TRBJ2-2 TRBV2 - 14 TRBD2 TGTGCCAGCAGGGGACTAGCGAACACCGGGGAGCTGTTTTTT CASRGLANTGELFF
TRBJ2-3 TRBV13 once 18 TRBD2 TGTGCCAGCAGCCCTCCCTCGAGGAGCGGGAGATTGTCAGATACGCAGTATTTT CASSPPSRSGRLSDTQYF
TRBJ2-1 TRBV29-1 once 10 - TGCAGCACCGTACGGAATGAGCAGTTCTTC CSTVRNEQFF
TRBJ2-1 TRBV14 - 13 - TGTGCCAGCAGCCAGGCAAATAGTGATGAGCAGTTCTTC CASSQANSDEQFF
TRBJ2-7 TRBV6-5 - 16 TRBD1 TGTGCCAGCAGTTACCAGGGGGTAGGTGTACAGTACGAGCAGTACTTC CASSYQGVGVQYEQYF
TRBJ2-1 TRBV4-1 - 16 TRBD2 TGCGCCAGCAGCCCCCTAAGTTCGGGAGGGCACAATGAGCAGTTCTTC CASSPLSSGGHNEQFF
TRBJ2-3 TRBV7-3 - 14 - TGTGCCAGCAGCTTCACCAGCAACACAGATACGCAGTATTTT CASSFTSNTDTQYF
TRBJ1-1 TRBV5-1 - 15 - TGCGCCAGCAGCTCGTCCGGGACGGAGAACACTGAAGCTTTCTTT CASSSSGTENTEAFF
TRBJ2-1 TRBV6-5 - 16 - TGTGCCAGCAGTTACTCCAGACAGTCCCCTTACAATGAGCAGTTCTTC CASSYSRQSPYNEQFF
TRBJ2-5 TRBV7-9 once 16 TRBD2 TGTGCCAGCAGCGCGCTAGGGACTAGCGGTAAAGAGACCCAGTACTTC CASSALGTSGKETQYF
TRBJ1-1 TRBV25-1 - 16 TRBD1 TGTGCCAGCAGTGACCACTCCAGGGGGCGCAGCGCTGAAGCTTTCTTT CASSDHSRGRSAEAFF
TRBJ1-5 TRBV30 - 13 - TGTGCCTGGACCGTTGGAGTTTTTCAGCCCCAGCATTTT CAWTVGVFQPQHF
TRBJ2-1 TRBV5-4 - 15 TRBD2 TGTGCCAGCAGCTTAGGACTAGATTCCTACAATGAGCAGTTCTTC CASSLGLDSYNEQFF
TRBJ2-5 TRBV9 - 17 TRBD1 TGTGCCAGCAGCGTTGGGCTCTTGGGACAGGGGGTAGAGACCCAGTACTTC CASSVGLLGQGVETQYF
TRBJ1-2 TRBV4-1 - 14 - TGCGCCAGCAGCCAAGACACCACCTACAGTGGCTACACCTTC CASSQDTTYSGYTF
TRBJ1-1 TRBV11-2 - 14 - TGTGCCAGCAGCCCGGATTTGCTGAACACTGAAGCTTTCTTT CASSPDLLNTEAFF
TRBJ2-3 TRBV11-2 - 13 TRBD1 TGTGCCAGCAGCCTGGACAGGGATGATACGCAGTATTTT CASSLDRDDTQYF
TRBJ2-1 TRBV5-1 - 13 TRBD2 TGCGCCAGGTGGGGCGGGAGATACAATGAGCAGTTCTTC CARWGGRYNEQFF
TRBJ1-1 TRBV27 - 14 - TGTGCCAGCAGGGAAGGGGCCCACGGACCTGAAGCTTTCTTT CASREGAHGPEAFF
TRBJ2-1 TRBV7-2 - 15 TRBD2 TGTGCCAGCAGCGTACTAGCGGGAGAACCAAATGAGCAGTTCTTC CASSVLAGEPNEQFF
TRBJ2-1 TRBV7-3 - 15 TRBD2 TGTGCCAGCAGCTTTGGCCTAGCGGGAGGTCGCGAGCAGTTCTTC CASSFGLAGGREQFF
TRBJ2-3 TRBV5-6 - 16 - TGTGCCAGCAGCTTCCGTCCTCAAATCGTAACAGATACGCAGTATTTT CASSFRPQIVTDTQYF
TRBJ1-3 TRBV5-4 - 15 - TGTGCCAGCAGCTTTGACCCAGACTCTGGAAACACCATATATTTT CASSFDPDSGNTIYF